This T cell receptor beta chain stems from a study of graft-versus-host responses after intestinal transplantation. V lost 7 bases to trimming and J lost 0 bases, with 7 bases between them. Germline CDR1 MDHEN, CDR2 SYDVKM. The CDR3 contains 13 residues. Generated by immunoSEQ multiplex PCR, the TCRdb table keeps only in-frame clones and is missing some. The sample lists about 38,000 clones, 83% occurring once. Comments on this clone: Its specificity is not known.

Notes on the study in general: The marrow of recipients harbored GvH clones, and ileum or blood showed some of them first.

The sequence came from a human patient who received an intestinal transplant, so some T cells may come from the graft donor. The source material was PBMCs, sampled 1070 days after transplant. This chain uses TRBV28 with TRBJ1-3, with no clear D. The CDR3 DNA reads TGTGCCAGCAACCGGCACTCTGGAAACACCATATATTTT. Translated, it gives CASNRHSGNTIYF. The full variable domain, rest sourced from reference TRBV28 and TRBJ1-3, is DVKVTQSSRYLVKRTGEKVFLECVQDMDHENMFWYRQDPGLGLRLIYFSYDVKMKEKGDIPEGYSVSREKKERFSLILESASTNQTSMYLCASNRHSGNTIYFGEGSWLTVV.